These 13 T cell receptor beta chains share one sample of origin, sequenced in a study of T-cell reconstitution after alpha-beta-depleted transplantation in children. Preparing the TCRbeta library involved the use of unique molecular identifiers. TCRdb re-called the PCR reads through MiXCR, storing one row per CDR3 protein. The sample lists about 480,000 distinct CDR3 sequences; around an eighth were seen once. The sample consisted of PBMCs from the stem cell graft donor, taken from the stem cell graft. All receptors derive from a human donor who donated a stem cell graft to a child with combined immunodeficiency.

This chain uses TRBV11-2 with TRBJ2-3, with D tentatively TRBD1 or TRBD2 (5 bases each). The CDR3 covers 14 residues. CDR1 is SGHAT, CDR2 FQNNGV, per germline. V was cut by 4 bases and J by 7 bases, with 15 bases left in between. The CDR3: CASSSEGRSNTQYF. The CDR3 DNA follows: TGTGCCAGCAGCTCCGAGGGGAGATCGAATACGCAGTATTTT.

This clonotype was counted ten times or more. This chain links TRBV9 with TRBJ2-3; tentatively, D is TRBD1 (6 bases). Looked up from germline, CDR1 is SGDLS and CDR2 is YYNGEE. The germline V and J ends were trimmed by 6 bases and 0 bases, with 14 bases remaining between them. The CDR3 extends over 15 amino acids. CDR3 amino acids: CASNLGDRSTDTQYF. The CDR3 DNA reads as TGTGCCAGCAACCTCGGAGACAGGAGCACAGATACGCAGTATTTT. The full variable domain, rest sourced from reference TRBV9 and TRBJ2-3, is DSGVTQTPKHLITATGQRVTLRCSPRSGDLSVYWYQQSLDQGLQFLIQYYNGEERAKGNILERFSAQQFPDLHSELNLSSLELGDSALYFCASNLGDRSTDTQYFGPGTRLTVL.

In this sample, this clonotype turned up many times. V usage is TRBV27 and J usage is TRBJ1-2; D might be TRBD1 (6 bases). V lost 5 bases and J 0 bases, leaving 10 bases between the germline ends. The V gene's germline CDR1 is MNHEY and CDR2 SMNVEV (reference sequence). The CDR3 has 14 residues. The CDR3 reads CASSPEGANYGYTF. The CDR3 DNA reads TGTGCCAGCAGTCCGGAGGGGGCTAACTATGGCTACACCTTC.

The sample holds many counts of this clonotype. The chain couples TRBV7-2 to TRBJ2-2; the D gene is possibly TRBD1 (5 bases). CDR3 length equals 14 residues. The V gene lost 4 bases and the J gene lost 0 bases, with 6 bases spanning the gap. The V gene's germline CDR1 is SGHTA and CDR2 FQGNSA. CDR3: CASSSTANTGELFF. CDR3 sequence (DNA): TGTGCCAGCAGCTCGACAGCGAACACCGGGGAGCTGTTTTTT.

In this sample, this clonotype turned up a few times. The chain has TRBV12-3 or TRBV12-4 and TRBJ1-2, with D possibly being TRBD1 (5 bases). This CDR3 has 12 amino acids. Trimming removed 7 bases from V and 8 bases from J, with 14 bases in between. The CDR3 spells CASTLGGDGYTF. The CDR3 DNA reads TGTGCCAGCACCCTTGGGGGAGACGGCTACACCTTC.

This chain uses TRBV6-5 with TRBJ2-7; 8 nucleotides align to TRBD1. Per germline, CDR1 MNHEY and CDR2 SVGAGI. V trimming: 4 bases; J trimming: 0 bases; junction bases outside the gene matches: 5. This CDR3 comprises 15 residues. CDR3 nucleotides: TGTGCCAGCAGTTCCCCCGGGACAGGCTCCTACGAGCAGTACTTC. It codes for CASSSPGTGSYEQYF.

The rearrangement links TRBV5-1 to TRBJ1-4; possibly TRBD1 for D (6 bases). Looked up from germline, CDR1 is SGHRS and CDR2 is YFSETQ. Trimming removed 1 base at V and 4 bases at J, with 17 bases between. The CDR3 is 17 residues long. CDR3 amino acids: CASSLLVGGELNEKLFF. The CDR3 region has the DNA TGCGCCAGCAGCTTGTTGGTTGGGGGCGAACTTAATGAAAAACTGTTTTTT.

The chain uses TRBV5-1 and TRBJ1-6; 7 bases agree with TRBD1. With V trimmed by 5 bases and J by 10 bases, 6 bases remained unmatched. Germline CDR1 reads SGHRS; CDR2 reads YFSETQ. The CDR3 contains 13 residues. The CDR3, as DNA: TGCGCCAGCAGACGACAGGGAGGGTCACCCCTCCACTTT. This codes for CASRRQGGSPLHF.

This clonotype was counted at least ten times. This chain links TRBV9 with TRBJ2-5, with TRBD2 matching over 8 bases. Germline V lookup: CDR1 SGDLS, CDR2 YYNGEE. The CDR3 has 15 residues. Trimming took 2 bases from V and 2 from J; bases not matched to a gene: 5. CDR3 DNA: TGTGCCAGCAGCGTTTATAGCGGGGAGCAAGAGACCCAGTACTTC. This translates into CASSVYSGEQETQYF.

The J gene is TRBJ2-5, the V gene TRBV5-1; unclear D gene. The CDR3 has 15 amino acids. Trimming took off 6 bases at V and 1 base at J, with 16 bases between the two ends. Germline V gene sequence: CDR1 SGHRS, CDR2 YFSETQ. In DNA form, the CDR3 reads TGCGCCAGCACGCCAGGCGGCGGAATCCAAGAGACCCAGTACTTC. Its translation: CASTPGGGIQETQYF.

The chain couples TRBV6-1 to TRBJ2-1, with D perhaps TRBD1 (5 bases). The CDR3 loop spans 15 amino acids. The germline V gene has CDR1 MNHNS and CDR2 SASEGT. Trimming shortened V by 6 bases and J by 4 bases, and 16 bases separated the two germline ends. In nucleotides, the CDR3 is TGTGCCAGCAGCAGGGTTCCTGTCCAATACAATGAGCAGTTCTTC. Encoded protein: CASSRVPVQYNEQFF.

CDR3 protein: CASSTDRGRGSEKLFF. In nucleotides, the CDR3 is TGTGCCAGCAGTACGGACAGGGGCCGAGGATCCGAAAAACTGTTTTTT. This rearrangement joins TRBV7-8 to TRBJ1-4; 9 bases match TRBD1. Germline CDR1 reads SGHVS; CDR2 reads FQNEAQ. V was clipped by 6 bases and J by 8 bases; unmatched bases: 13. The CDR3 is 16 residues long. Full variable domain (outside the CDR3, taken from reference TRBV7-8 and TRBJ1-4): GAGVSQSPRYKVAKRGQDVALRCDPISGHVSLFWYQQALGQGPEFLTYFQNEAQLDKSGLPSDRFFAERPEGSVSTLKIQRTQQEDSAVYLCASSTDRGRGSEKLFFGSGTQLSVL.

V and J are TRBV9 and TRBJ2-5; a possible D gene is TRBD1 (5 bases). CDR3 length equals 15 residues. V was trimmed by 2 bases and J by 2 bases, leaving 13 bases between them. Germline V gives CDR1 SGDLS, CDR2 YYNGEE. This chain's CDR3 is CASSVGANRQETQYF. The CDR3 DNA reads as TGTGCCAGCAGCGTTGGGGCGAACAGACAAGAGACCCAGTACTTC.